The 23 T cell receptor beta chains below come from one sample, sequenced in a study of spatial heterogeneity in lung cancer. Study-wide results and limits: How many expanded intratumoral alpha and beta TCRs were present tracked the tumor mutation count, which was a count of nonsynonymous mutations.

Their antigens remain unidentified. Time point reported: sample taken at primary tumor resection. One entry per CDR3 protein results from TCRdb running MiXCR on the 5' RACE reads. Here the sample spans thousands of distinct CDR3 sequences, about 5.3% being singletons. This specimen consisted of lung tumor tissue, obtained at surgery. The receptors were sampled from a female donor with early-stage non-small cell lung cancer.

This clonotype was observed at least ten times. The V call is TRBV18, the J call TRBJ1-1; D may be TRBD1 (5 bases). The CDR3 runs 14 residues. The ends were cut back, 0 bases at V and 6 bases at J, with 11 bases in the middle. The V gene's germline CDR1 is KGHSH and CDR2 LQKENI. The CDR3 DNA follows: TGTGCCAGCTCACCACCGGTACAGGAAGCTGAAGCTTTCTTT. It translates to CASSPPVQEAEAFF.

The chain joins TRBV4-3 to TRBJ1-4, with a weak D call TRBD1 (5 bases). This CDR3 contains 16 residues. Germline-derived CDR1 and CDR2 are LGHNA and YSLEER. The V gene lost 0 bases and the J gene lost 8 bases, with 16 bases spanning the gap. This chain's CDR3 is CASSQDGSDWGEKLFF. The DNA for the CDR3 is TGCGCCAGCAGCCAAGATGGATCCGATTGGGGGGAAAAACTGTTTTTT.

This chain uses TRBV9 with TRBJ1-2; D not certain. Trimming stripped 3 bases from V and 2 bases from J, with 5 bases between. The CDR3 length is 12 residues. Germline loops: CDR1 SGDLS, CDR2 YYNGEE. CDR3 sequence: CASSGTNYGYTF. The CDR3 region has the DNA TGTGCCAGCAGCGGGACCAACTATGGCTACACCTTC.

By its share, this clonotype is medium-sized (0.01 to 0.1%). This rearrangement joins TRBV28 to TRBJ1-5; D is undetermined. CDR1 and CDR2 (germline): MDHEN, SYDVKM. The CDR3 sequence is 16 residues long. The V end was cut by 0 bases, the J end by 3 bases, with 12 bases between. The DNA for the CDR3 is TGTGCCAGCAGTTTATGGACGGCGGGCGACAATCAGCCCCAGCATTTT. Translated: CASSLWTAGDNQPQHF.

This clonotype ranks as medium-sized. This rearrangement joins TRBV4-1 to TRBJ1-1; 7 nucleotides align to TRBD1. CDR3 length: 14 residues. V lost 3 bases and J lost 7; bases outside the gene matches: 8. The germline CDR1 and CDR2 sequences are MGHRA and YSYEKL. CDR3 amino acids: CASSQSGQVLEAFF. Written as DNA, the CDR3 is TGCGCCAGCAGCCAGAGCGGACAGGTCCTTGAAGCTTTCTTT.

This clonotype was counted at least ten times. The chain carries TRBV11-3 and TRBJ2-7; 14 nucleotides line up with TRBD2. CDR1 is SGHNT, CDR2 YENEEA, per germline. The CDR3 is 16 amino acids. V dropped 5 bases and J dropped 4; count of bases not matched to a gene: 7. DNA of the CDR3: TGTGCCAGCAGCGCGCTGACTAGCGGGGGGGCTTACGAGCAGTACTTC. It encodes CASSALTSGGAYEQYF.

This clonotype is categorized as medium-sized. The chain couples TRBV21-1 to TRBJ1-5; the D call in the table, TRBD1, was not verified against the DNA. TRBV21-1 corresponds to a pseudogene. This CDR3 spans 18 amino acids. In nucleotides, the CDR3 is TGTGCCAGCAGCAAAGTTCTTGGGGCAGTCCAAAGCAATCAGCCCCAGCATTTT. Its translation is CASSKVLGAVQSNQPQHF.

Judged by abundance, this clonotype is medium-sized. The J gene is TRBJ1-1, the V gene TRBV7-2, with D hard to call. CDR3 length: 14 amino acids. Per the germline V gene, CDR1 is SGHTA and CDR2 is FQGNSA. The V end was cut by 6 bases, the J end by 3 bases, with 14 bases between. CDR3 nucleotide sequence: TGTGCCAGCAGTCCCAACTTTGGGGACACTGAAGCTTTCTTT. It codes for CASSPNFGDTEAFF.

By share, this clonotype counts as medium-sized (0.01 to 0.1%). The chain joins TRBV5-1 to TRBJ1-1, with D tentatively TRBD1 (6 bases). V was clipped by 4 bases and J by 1 base, with 11 bases between them. The CDR3 is 14 residues long. Germline V gene lookup returns CDR1 SGHRS and CDR2 YFSETQ. CDR3 loop: CASSLGGTNTEAFF. The CDR3 DNA reads TGCGCCAGCAGCCTAGGGGGAACGAACACTGAAGCTTTCTTT.

This clonotype has a count of ten or more. The chain employs TRBV7-3 and TRBJ1-6; TRBD1 aligns across 7 bases. The V gene's germline CDR1 is SGHTA and CDR2 FQGTGA. V lost 2 bases to trimming and J lost 6 bases; unmatched junction nucleotides: 1. The CDR3 is made up of 14 amino acids. As DNA, the CDR3 is TGTGCCAGCAGCTTACAGGGGGTTAATTCACCCCTCCACTTT. It specifies CASSLQGVNSPLHF.

Sample share makes this clonotype medium-sized. The chain combines TRBV30 with TRBJ1-4; D is ambiguous. With 3 bases removed from V and 3 bases from J, the gap between germline ends came to 11 bases. Germline V gives CDR1 GTSNPN, CDR2 SVGIG (reference sequence). The CDR3 is 14 residues long. CDR3 sequence reads: CAWSPSTSNEKLFF. In DNA, the CDR3 is TGTGCCTGGAGCCCAAGTACCTCTAATGAAAAACTGTTTTTT.

This clonotype is termed medium-sized. The rearrangement uses TRBV6-5 and TRBJ1-1; TRBD1 is a possible D gene (6 bases). Trimming left V 2 bases short and J 5 bases short, with 9 bases between. Germline-derived CDR1 and CDR2 are MNHEY and SVGAGI. The CDR3 totals 13 residues. The CDR3 nucleotides are TGTGCCAGCAGTTACGCAGGGGCGACTGAAGCTTTCTTT. As protein: CASSYAGATEAFF.

This clonotype is judged medium-sized (0.01 to 0.1%). This sequence joins TRBV20-1 and TRBJ2-7, with 8 bases aligning to TRBD1. From germline, CDR1 is DFQATT and CDR2 SNEGSKA (reference sequence). This CDR3 contains 16 residues. J gave up 8 bases and V 6 bases, and 21 bases lay outside the gene matches. The CDR3 DNA sequence: TGCAGTGCGCCGCTCCCTTCGGGACAGGACAATCCCCAGCAGTACTTC. Translation: CSAPLPSGQDNPQQYF.

This clonotype is medium-sized. For the CDR3, the DNA is TGCAGCGTGCCGCGACTTTCGTCCTACAATGAGCAGTTCTTC. Amino acids: CSVPRLSSYNEQFF. The chain uses TRBV29-1 and TRBJ2-1, with D hard to call. This CDR3 spans 14 amino acids. In germline, CDR1 is SQVTM, CDR2 ANQGSEA. V was clipped by 6 bases and J by 1 base, with 13 bases between them.

This clonotype was detected ten times or more. This chain joins TRBV20-1 and TRBJ2-3; D remains unclear. Trimming took 6 bases from V and 2 from J, leaving 12 bases between them. Germline-derived CDR1 and CDR2 are DFQATT and SNEGSKA (reference sequence). This CDR3 has 13 residues. The CDR3 region has the DNA TGCAGTGCAAGATGGGATAACACAGATACGCAGTATTTT. It translates to CSARWDNTDTQYF.

Within the sample, this clonotype is medium-sized. The chain couples TRBV30 to TRBJ1-2; D not certain. The CDR3 is made up of 13 amino acids. V was clipped by 1 base and J by 5 bases, with 11 bases between them. Germline V gene data show CDR1 as GTSNPN and CDR2 as SVGIG (reference sequence). CDR3 DNA sequence: TGTGCCTGGAGTGACGGGGTGGGGTATGGCTACACCTTC. It translates to CAWSDGVGYGYTF.

Sample share makes this clonotype medium-sized. V is TRBV4-3 and J is TRBJ1-6; D remains unclear. Per the germline V gene, CDR1 is LGHNA and CDR2 is YSLEER. The CDR3 covers 19 residues. The germline V and J ends were trimmed by 0 bases and 0 bases, with 15 bases remaining between them. The CDR3, as DNA: TGCGCCAGCAGCCAAGAAGAGAATCTAAAAAGCTCCTATAATTCACCCCTCCACTTT. It is translated as CASSQEENLKSSYNSPLHF.

This clonotype was counted at least ten times. This sequence joins TRBV4-3 and TRBJ2-7; no firm D call. This CDR3 region has 16 residues. Germline V gives CDR1 LGHNA, CDR2 YSLEER. The V and J ends lost 0 bases and 4 bases respectively, with 16 bases between them. The CDR3 loop is CASSQEHPSDWYEQYF. The CDR3 coding sequence is TGCGCCAGCAGCCAAGAGCACCCCTCCGACTGGTACGAGCAGTACTTC.

This clonotype is deemed medium-sized (0.01 to 0.1%). The genes are TRBV30 and TRBJ1-1; no clear D. V lost 0 bases, J lost 4 bases, and 12 bases lay in between. The CDR3 covers 14 residues. In germline, CDR1 is GTSNPN, CDR2 SVGIG (reference sequence). The CDR3 loop reads CAWSVHVVRTEAFF. The DNA for the CDR3 is TGTGCCTGGAGTGTACATGTTGTCCGCACTGAAGCTTTCTTT.

This clonotype was found many times. The chain links TRBV28 to TRBJ1-2; 9 positions agree with TRBD1. Trimming at V came to 3 bases and at J to 5 bases, leaving 7 bases not matched to a gene. This CDR3 has 15 residues. Germline V lookup: CDR1 MDHEN, CDR2 SYDVKM. CDR3 in DNA: TGTGCCAGCAGTTTGACAGGGGGAGGTCGGTATGGCTACACCTTC. Translation gives CASSLTGGGRYGYTF.

This clonotype is judged large. The V gene is TRBV6-5, the J gene TRBJ1-6, with no clear D. Looked up from germline, CDR1 is MNHEY and CDR2 is SVGAGI. V was trimmed by 0 bases and J by 5 bases, leaving 20 bases between them. The CDR3 contains 19 residues. CDR3 in amino acids: CASSYSIGSHTMDNSPLHF. The CDR3 bases are TGTGCCAGCAGTTACTCGATAGGCTCACACACCATGGATAATTCACCCCTCCACTTT.

This rearrangement joins TRBV4-2 to TRBJ2-5; 7 bases are shared with TRBD2. Germline V lookup: CDR1 LGHNA, CDR2 YNFKEQ. V shed 0 bases, J shed 2 bases, and the junction held 9 bases outside the gene matches. The CDR3 length is 17 residues. The CDR3 DNA sequence: TGTGCCAGCAGCCAAGATCGGGATAGCGGGTATCAAGAGACCCAGTACTTC. Protein: CASSQDRDSGYQETQYF.

The sample holds many counts of this clonotype. This chain uses TRBV2 with TRBJ1-1, with TRBD1 matching over 8 bases. The CDR3 contains 13 residues. CDR1 is SNHLY, CDR2 FYNNEI, per germline. V shed 8 bases, J shed 4 bases, and the junction held 6 bases outside the gene matches. As DNA, the CDR3 is TGTGCCAGCCCGGACAGGGCTGGCACTGAAGCTTTCTTT. It specifies CASPDRAGTEAFF.